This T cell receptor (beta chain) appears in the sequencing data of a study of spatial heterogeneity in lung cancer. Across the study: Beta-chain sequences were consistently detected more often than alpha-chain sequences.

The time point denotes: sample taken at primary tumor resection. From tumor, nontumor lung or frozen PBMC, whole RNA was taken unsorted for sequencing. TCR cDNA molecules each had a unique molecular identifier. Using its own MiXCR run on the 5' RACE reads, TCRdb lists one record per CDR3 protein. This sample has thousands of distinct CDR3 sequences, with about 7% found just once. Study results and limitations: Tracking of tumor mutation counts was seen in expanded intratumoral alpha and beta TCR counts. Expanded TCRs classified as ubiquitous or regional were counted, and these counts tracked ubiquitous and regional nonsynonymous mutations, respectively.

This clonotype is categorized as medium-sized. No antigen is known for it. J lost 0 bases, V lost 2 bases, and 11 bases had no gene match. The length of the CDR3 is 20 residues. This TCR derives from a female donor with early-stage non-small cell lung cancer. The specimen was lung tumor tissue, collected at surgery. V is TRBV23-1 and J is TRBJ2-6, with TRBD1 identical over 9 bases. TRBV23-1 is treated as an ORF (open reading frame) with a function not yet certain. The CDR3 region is CASSQGPGTGSSSGANVLTF. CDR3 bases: TGCGCCAGCAGTCAAGGCCCCGGGACAGGGTCTAGCTCTGGGGCCAACGTCCTGACTTTC.